This passage covers 14 T cell receptor beta chains from one sample sequenced in a study of T cell changes during pregnancy in multiple sclerosis. The table came from immunoSEQ multiplex PCR; TCRdb's copy has only in-frame clones and leaves some out. This table has 83,000 or so clones, 85% to 95% appearing once. Sequences were derived from peripheral blood, sampled after pregnancy. The receptor source for this set is a female donor in good health, enrolled as a control in a pregnancy study.

The V and J genes are TRBV5-1 and TRBJ2-7; D gene unclear. V lost 6 bases, J lost 2 bases, and 18 bases lay in between. Looked up from germline, CDR1 is SGHRS and CDR2 is YFSETQ. The CDR3 sequence is 15 residues long. This CDR3 reads CASNPHLGRAYEQYF. CDR3 nucleotide sequence: TGCGCCAGCAATCCCCACTTGGGCAGAGCCTACGAGCAGTACTTC.

The chain employs TRBV28 and TRBJ2-6; TRBD2 aligns across 11 bases. Germline V CDR1 and CDR2: MDHEN, SYDVKM. Trimming took 6 bases from V and 3 from J; bases not matched to a gene: 1. The CDR3 runs 15 residues. The CDR3 loop reads CASRLAGDGANVLTF. CDR3 nucleotide sequence: TGTGCCAGCAGACTAGCGGGAGATGGGGCCAACGTCCTGACTTTC. Full variable domain (missing parts from reference TRBV28 and TRBJ2-6): DVKVTQSSRYLVKRTGEKVFLECVQDMDHENMFWYRQDPGLGLRLIYFSYDVKMKEKGDIPEGYSVSREKKERFSLILESASTNQTSMYLCASRLAGDGANVLTFGAGSRLTVL.

The chain employs TRBV5-1 and TRBJ1-4; D call uncertain. The germline gives CDR1 SGHRS, CDR2 YFSETQ. This CDR3 region has 18 residues. V lost 0 bases and J 0 bases, leaving 15 bases between the germline ends. In DNA form, the CDR3 reads TGCGCCAGCAGCTTGGATATTCGGAGAACTTCAACTAATGAAAAACTGTTTTTT. Translation: CASSLDIRRTSTNEKLFF.

This rearrangement joins TRBV7-9 to TRBJ2-1; D remains ambiguous. The CDR3 has 13 residues. Trimming removed 2 bases at V and 9 bases at J, with 11 bases between. CDR1 and CDR2 from the germline V gene are SEHNR and FQNEAQ (reference sequence). DNA for the CDR3: TGTGCCAGCAGCTTACAACGGGTCGGTGAGCAGTTCTTC. As protein: CASSLQRVGEQFF.

This clone was seen only once. V usage is TRBV5-6 and J usage is TRBJ2-5; 10 bases are a match to TRBD2. V lost 0 bases, J lost 5 bases, and 4 bases stayed unmatched. The length of the CDR3 is 15 residues. CDR1 is SGHDT and CDR2 is YYEEEE in the germline V gene. As DNA, the CDR3 is TGTGCCAGCAGCTTGGACCTAGCGGGAGTTGAGACCCAGTACTTC. It codes for CASSLDLAGVETQYF.

This rearrangement joins TRBV5-1 to TRBJ2-3; possible D gene TRBD2, 6 bases. This CDR3 is built from 15 residues. V shed 1 base and J shed 2 bases, with 11 bases lying between them. The germline gives CDR1 SGHRS, CDR2 YFSETQ. The CDR3 coding sequence is TGCGCCAGCAGCTTGACCGGGAGATTCACAGATACGCAGTATTTT. Residues: CASSLTGRFTDTQYF.

The chain is built from TRBV7-8 and TRBJ2-4, with 7 positions matching TRBD2. The germline V gene has CDR1 SGHVS and CDR2 FQNEAQ. The V and J ends lost 5 bases and 2 bases, in that order; junction bases with no gene match: 18. The CDR3 has 19 residues. CDR3 loop: CASSDGTSGGPEPKNIQYF. CDR3 DNA: TGTGCCAGCAGCGACGGGACCTCGGGAGGTCCGGAGCCCAAAAACATTCAGTACTTC.

J is TRBJ2-5 and V is TRBV27; 10 bases align to TRBD2. This CDR3 spans 15 amino acids. The V gene's germline CDR1 is MNHEY and CDR2 SMNVEV (reference sequence). V gave up 4 bases and J gave up 9 bases; unmatched junction bases: 11. CDR3 sequence reads: CASSSLQAGGGAQYF. For the CDR3, the DNA is TGTGCCAGCAGTTCCTTACAAGCGGGAGGGGGGGCCCAGTACTTC.

This chain connects TRBV2 to TRBJ1-6; D is ambiguous. CDR1 and CDR2 from the germline V gene are SNHLY and FYNNEI. The CDR3 length is 14 residues. The V gene lost 4 bases and the J gene lost 6 bases, with 10 bases spanning the gap. The DNA for the CDR3 is TGTGCCAGCAGTGTCGTCCAGGTTAATTCACCCCTCCACTTT. Its protein is CASSVVQVNSPLHF.

The chain uses TRBV5-8 and TRBJ1-1; D uncertain. The V end lost 0 bases, the J end lost 5 bases, and 5 bases lay between the germline ends. The CDR3 loop spans 12 amino acids. The germline CDR1 and CDR2 sequences are SGHTS and YDEGEE. The CDR3 is CASSLVTTEAFF. CDR3 bases: TGTGCCAGCAGCTTGGTCACTACTGAAGCTTTCTTT.

The rearrangement joins TRBV19 to TRBJ2-5; D is perhaps TRBD2 (5 bases). Trimming took off 10 bases at V and 5 bases at J, with 17 bases between the two ends. Germline V gene sequence: CDR1 LNHDA, CDR2 SQIVND (reference sequence). This CDR3 contains 13 residues. The CDR3 here is CATTSGVGETQYF. Here the CDR3 DNA reads TGTGCCACCACTTCCGGGGTTGGCGAGACCCAGTACTTC.

The V call is TRBV28, the J call TRBJ2-7, with 10 bases aligning to TRBD1. This CDR3 has 14 residues. CDR1 is MDHEN and CDR2 is SYDVKM in the germline V gene. CDR3: CASLSGTGVNEQYF. CDR3 bases: TGTGCTAGTTTAAGCGGGACAGGGGTCAACGAGCAGTACTTC.

This clone came up once. The chain has TRBV9 and TRBJ2-1; the match to TRBD1 covers 8 bases. The ends lost 3 bases at V and 7 bases at J; junction bases unmatched: 6. The CDR3 has 14 residues. The germline V gene has CDR1 SGDLS and CDR2 YYNGEE. CDR3 sequence (DNA): TGTGCCAGCAGCGCCAGGACAGGGATAAATGAGCAGTTCTTC. Protein: CASSARTGINEQFF.

The chain couples TRBV5-1 to TRBJ2-1; 7 bases match TRBD2. V trimming: 1 base; J trimming: 10 bases; junction bases outside the gene matches: 11. In germline, CDR1 is SGHRS, CDR2 YFSETQ. This CDR3 spans 15 amino acids. CDR3 sequence: CASSLPLADGKEQFF. CDR3 in DNA: TGCGCCAGCAGCTTGCCCCTAGCGGACGGAAAAGAGCAGTTCTTC.